The 25 T cell receptor beta chains reported below all come from one sample, sequenced in a study of blood T cell repertoires in COVID-19. The table came from immunoSEQ multiplex PCR; TCRdb's copy has only in-frame clones and leaves some out. The sample holds approximately 130,000 clones; roughly 79% are singletons and the top ten take around 20%. Sequencing was performed on peripheral blood. These receptors were obtained from a man of 80 years or more with acute or convalescent COVID-19.

This rearrangement joins TRBV7-2 to TRBJ1-3; D is perhaps TRBD1 (5 bases). The germline V gene encodes CDR1 SGHTA and CDR2 FQGNSA. Trimming cost V 2 bases and J 3 bases, with 14 bases left between them. This CDR3 is 16 amino acids long. The CDR3 region is CASSLSQGVFGNTIYF. CDR3 in DNA: TGTGCCAGCAGCTTAAGTCAAGGGGTGTTTGGAAACACCATATATTTT.

Here the CDR3 DNA reads TGTGCCAGCAGCTTAGCGGTCCATGGGGGGAACACCATATATTTT. It is translated as CASSLAVHGGNTIYF. This sequence joins TRBV11-2 and TRBJ1-3; possibly TRBD1 for D (5 bases). V was shortened by 1 base and J by 7 bases, with 14 bases between the two germline ends. The germline V gene has CDR1 SGHAT and CDR2 FQNNGV. This CDR3 contains 15 residues.

The chain joins TRBV5-6 to TRBJ1-2; 10 positions agree with TRBD1. The germline V gene has CDR1 SGHDT and CDR2 YYEEEE. The CDR3 is 15 residues long. Germline trimming cut 2 bases from V and 3 bases from J; bases unmatched to any gene: 4. The CDR3 sequence is CASSFSGTGDYGYTF. CDR3 nucleotide sequence: TGTGCCAGCAGCTTCTCCGGGACAGGGGACTATGGCTACACCTTC.

The genes are TRBV19 and TRBJ1-6; D unclear. V was clipped by 3 bases and J by 5 bases, with 14 bases between them. Germline V gene lookup returns CDR1 LNHDA and CDR2 SQIVND (reference sequence). This CDR3 region has 16 residues. The CDR3 loop reads CASSISTLRDNSPLHF. The CDR3 DNA sequence: TGTGCCAGTAGTATCTCGACCCTGAGGGATAATTCACCCCTCCACTTT.

The CDR3 protein is CASSLPGLAEQFF. For the CDR3, the DNA is TGTGCCAGCTCACTACCAGGACTAGCGGAGCAGTTCTTC. The chain combines TRBV18 with TRBJ2-1; 9 bases align to TRBD2. Per the germline V gene, CDR1 is KGHSH and CDR2 is LQKENI. This CDR3 spans 13 amino acids. After removal of 4 bases from V and 10 bases from J, the junction contained 5 bases not matched to a gene.

This sequence joins TRBV11-1 and TRBJ1-1; 7 bases are shared with TRBD1. There are 16 residues in the CDR3. CDR1 is SGHAT and CDR2 is FQDESV in the germline V gene (reference sequence). Unmatched junction bases numbered 6, after V lost 1 base and J lost 1 base. The CDR3 loop reads CASSLGEGARNTEAFF. The CDR3 region has the DNA TGTGCCAGCAGCTTAGGAGAGGGGGCAAGGAACACTGAAGCTTTCTTT.

CDR3 coding DNA: TGTGCCAGCAGTGATTCCAGAATGAACACTGAAGCTTTCTTT. As protein: CASSDSRMNTEAFF. The genes are TRBV2 and TRBJ1-1; D unclear. V was cut by 3 bases and J by 0 bases, with 8 bases left in between. The CDR3 spans 14 residues. From germline, CDR1 is SNHLY and CDR2 FYNNEI.

The chain is built from TRBV5-4 and TRBJ1-2; TRBD1 agrees at 7 bases. The CDR3 is 15 amino acids. The germline CDR1 and CDR2 sequences are SGHNT and YYREEE (reference sequence). Trimming took 2 bases from V and 1 from J; bases not matched to a gene: 5. The CDR3 DNA reads as TGTGCCAGCAGCTTACAGGGGACCCGTAACTATGGCTACACCTTC. Its translation is CASSLQGTRNYGYTF.

V gene TRBV18 combines with J gene TRBJ1-1, with 11 bases lining up with TRBD1. CDR1 and CDR2 from the germline V gene are KGHSH and LQKENI. This CDR3 has 20 amino acids. Unmatched junction bases numbered 18, after V lost 5 bases and J lost 1 base. DNA for the CDR3: TGTGCCAGCTCATTCCGAATTCTTGGACAGGGGGCTGGGTGGAACACTGAAGCTTTCTTT. Amino acids: CASSFRILGQGAGWNTEAFF.

The chain recombines TRBV5-4 with TRBJ2-7; tentative D call: TRBD2 (5 bases). Germline V gene sequence: CDR1 SGHNT, CDR2 YYREEE (reference sequence). The CDR3 has 14 amino acids. With 1 base removed from V and 7 bases from J, the gap between germline ends came to 15 bases. CDR3 DNA: TGTGCCAGCAGCTTGCCCGGGCCTCCGGGGGAGCAGTACTTC. Translating it yields CASSLPGPPGEQYF. Drawing the rest from reference TRBV5-4 and TRBJ2-7, the complete variable domain is ETGVTQSPTHLIKTRGQQVTLRCSSQSGHNTVSWYQQALGQGPQFIFQYYREEENGRGNFPPRFSGLQFPNYSSELNVNALELDDSALYLCASSLPGPPGEQYFGPGTRLTVT.

In regard to this clone: The sample has other DNA sequences that encode this CDR3 too. This chain joins TRBV7-2 and TRBJ2-3, with D maybe TRBD2 (7 bases). The CDR3 totals 16 residues. The germline V and J ends were trimmed by 0 bases and 0 bases, with 10 bases remaining between them. Germline CDR1 and CDR2: SGHTA and FQGNSA. The DNA for the CDR3 is TGTGCCAGCAGCTTAGCGGGGGGGCTAAGCACAGATACGCAGTATTTT. It codes for CASSLAGGLSTDTQYF.

This clone was detected a few times. This chain uses TRBV5-1 with TRBJ2-7; maybe TRBD2 (6 bases). This CDR3 contains 12 residues. Germline V gives CDR1 SGHRS, CDR2 YFSETQ. V was pared by 9 bases and J by 3 bases, with 13 bases between. CDR3: CAMEGADYEQYF. The CDR3 region has the DNA TGCGCCATGGAGGGAGCAGACTACGAGCAGTACTTC.

In its sample, this clone was seen many times. The genes are TRBV4-2 and TRBJ2-7; 12 nucleotides align to TRBD2. Germline V gives CDR1 LGHNA, CDR2 YNFKEQ. CDR3 size: 16 residues. V dropped 1 base and J dropped 3; count of bases not matched to a gene: 4. The CDR3 spells CASSQGRGLAGYEQYF. The CDR3 bases are TGTGCCAGCAGCCAAGGGAGGGGACTAGCGGGCTACGAGCAGTACTTC.

The chain has TRBV5-1 and TRBJ2-7, with D maybe TRBD1 (6 bases). The CDR3 totals 14 residues. Trimming took off 2 bases at V and 3 bases at J, with 12 bases between the two ends. CDR1 is SGHRS and CDR2 is YFSETQ in the germline V gene. CDR3 nucleotide sequence: TGCGCCAGCAGCTTAACAGGGTCTAACTACGAGCAGTACTTC. Translating gives CASSLTGSNYEQYF.

V usage is TRBV5-6 and J usage is TRBJ2-5; D remains ambiguous. V lost 0 bases, J lost 2 bases, and 14 bases lay in between. CDR1 SGHDT and CDR2 YYEEEE come from the germline V gene. This CDR3 has 16 residues. CDR3 DNA: TGTGCCAGCAGCTTGGAATTGGGCCAGGATCAAGAGACCCAGTACTTC. The encoded protein is CASSLELGQDQETQYF.

The rearrangement joins TRBV29-1 to TRBJ1-2, with 7 bases lining up with TRBD1. Germline CDR1 is SQVTM and CDR2 is ANQGSEA. The CDR3 covers 14 residues. V gave up 3 bases and J gave up 6 bases; unmatched junction bases: 10. The CDR3 coding sequence is TGCAGCGTTGACCGACAGGGCCGTACTAATGGCTACACCTTC. Its protein product is CSVDRQGRTNGYTF.

This clone was counted a few times. The rearrangement uses TRBV7-9 and TRBJ2-7; a weak D match, TRBD2 (6 bases). Deletions cut 3 bases from V and 0 bases from J, with 12 bases between. Germline V gives CDR1 SEHNR, CDR2 FQNEAQ (reference sequence). The CDR3 has 15 residues. CDR3 sequence reads: CASSFRGSVSYEQYF. CDR3 in DNA: TGTGCCAGCAGCTTTCGGGGGTCGGTCTCCTACGAGCAGTACTTC.

The chain links TRBV3-1 (or the pseudogene TRBV3-2) to TRBJ2-7, with TRBD1 matching 7 bases. Per germline, CDR1 LGHDT and CDR2 YNNKEL (reference sequence). The junction had 6 bases not matched to a gene; V was cut back by 5 bases and J by 2 bases. The CDR3 is made up of 14 amino acids. Here the CDR3 DNA reads TGTGCCAGCAGCTTACAGGGGTTACCCTACGAGCAGTACTTC. Its translation is CASSLQGLPYEQYF.

The J gene is TRBJ2-7, the V gene TRBV7-2; 9 nucleotides match TRBD1. After removal of 4 bases from V and 3 bases from J, the junction contained 4 bases not matched to a gene. The CDR3 is made up of 14 amino acids. Germline CDR1 and CDR2: SGHTA and FQGNSA. The CDR3 region is CASSSGTGYYEQYF. CDR3 bases: TGTGCCAGCAGCTCCGGGACAGGGTACTACGAGCAGTACTTC.

This sequence joins TRBV10-3 and TRBJ2-7; 9 nucleotides line up with TRBD1. CDR3 length equals 16 residues. Germline CDR1 is ENHRY and CDR2 is SYGVKD. The J segment lost 5 bases and the V segment lost 8 bases, leaving 16 bases of the junction unmatched. The CDR3 loop is CAIHGTGSVLQHEQYF. For the CDR3, the DNA is TGTGCCATCCACGGGACAGGGTCTGTCTTACAACACGAGCAGTACTTC.

The chain carries TRBV5-1 and TRBJ2-1, with 8 bases lining up with TRBD1. In germline, CDR1 is SGHRS, CDR2 YFSETQ. V trimming: 4 bases; J trimming: 7 bases; junction bases outside the gene matches: 13. This CDR3 spans 16 amino acids. The DNA for the CDR3 is TGCGCCAGCAGCCCGCAAAGGACAGGGAGAAGGAATGAGCAGTTCTTC. Translating it yields CASSPQRTGRRNEQFF.

This chain uses TRBV24-1 with TRBJ1-2, with D unresolved. The CDR3 length is 15 residues. Between the trimmed V and J ends, which lost 2 bases and 5 bases, there was a span of 14 bases. Germline V gene sequence: CDR1 KGHDR, CDR2 SFDVKD. The CDR3 sequence: CATSDSSRDFYGYTF. The CDR3 DNA is TGTGCCACCAGTGATTCTTCCCGAGATTTTTATGGCTACACCTTC.

This clone was observed once. The V gene is TRBV2, the J gene TRBJ1-3; weak D call: TRBD1 (6 bases). Germline V gives CDR1 SNHLY, CDR2 FYNNEI. CDR3 length: 14 amino acids. V lost 6 bases, J lost 0 bases, and 9 bases lay in between. The DNA of the CDR3 is TGTGCCAGCAGAGACAGGAGCTCTGGAAACACCATATATTTT. Its protein product is CASRDRSSGNTIYF.

The chain recombines TRBV6-5 with TRBJ2-5; a possible D gene is TRBD2 (7 bases). CDR1 and CDR2 from the germline V gene are MNHEY and SVGAGI. The CDR3 is made up of 14 amino acids. V dropped 5 bases and J dropped 4 bases, with 14 bases sitting between them. In nucleotides, the CDR3 is TGTGCCAGCAGTACCCTAGGGGGGGCAGAGACCCAGTACTTC. It is translated as CASSTLGGAETQYF.

The V call is TRBV6-6, the J call TRBJ2-7, with D possibly being TRBD1 (6 bases). In germline, CDR1 is MNHNY, CDR2 SVGAGI (reference sequence). The CDR3 is made up of 19 amino acids. Trimming stripped 5 bases from V and 2 bases from J, with 28 bases between. The CDR3 reads CASSLLLPQGPSFPYEQYF. The CDR3 coding sequence is TGTGCCAGCAGTCTCCTTCTTCCTCAGGGGCCCTCCTTCCCCTACGAGCAGTACTTC.